The 20 T cell receptor beta chains below come from one sample, sequenced in a study of OX40 agonist ivuxolimab in advanced cancers. Libraries were built with the immunoSEQ multiplex PCR assay. The source is immuneACCESS, and TCRdb retained only in-frame sequences with V and J called. Part of the clones is not carried over; for the studies checked, unresolved V genes explain less than half of this, and the remainder is unexplained. The sample has tens of thousands of clones on record, about 86% of them singletons. Jointly, the top ten make up about 2.4% of the sample. Sequenced here: CD4+ or CD8+ T cells sorted from blood, sampled in a trial of the OX40 agonist ivuxolimab. Receptors originate from an adult with an advanced solid tumor such as melanoma, head and neck, liver or kidney cancer.

V gene TRBV7-3 combines with J gene TRBJ2-1; D possibly corresponds to TRBD2 (7 bases). CDR1 and CDR2 (germline): SGHTA, FQGTGA. CDR3 size: 15 residues. The ends were cut back, 4 bases at V and 6 bases at J, with 16 bases in the middle. CDR3 nucleotide sequence: TGTGCCAGCAGCTCGCGGGGGCGGGTGGGCAATGAGCAGTTCTTC. This sequence encodes CASSSRGRVGNEQFF.

This clone was detected once. The chain is built from TRBV5-6 and TRBJ2-7; D is undetermined. Trimming cost V 1 base and J 2 bases, with 7 bases left between them. This CDR3 spans 13 amino acids. Germline lookup yields CDR1 SGHDT and CDR2 YYEEEE. The CDR3 here is CASSLPMAYEQYF. CDR3 nucleotides: TGTGCCAGCAGCTTGCCCATGGCCTACGAGCAGTACTTC.

V gene TRBV7-9 combines with J gene TRBJ2-1; D uncertain. The V end lost 5 bases, the J end lost 7 bases, and 9 bases lay between the germline ends. Germline lookup yields CDR1 SEHNR and CDR2 FQNEAQ (reference sequence). There are 12 residues in the CDR3. The DNA for the CDR3 is TGTGCCAGCAGCAGGAAGCAGAATGAGCAGTTCTTC. Its protein product is CASSRKQNEQFF.

The chain employs TRBV7-8 and TRBJ2-7; 11 nucleotides line up with TRBD2. Losses at the gene ends were 1 base for V and 7 bases for J; bases not matched to a gene: 15. The germline V gene has CDR1 SGHVS and CDR2 FQNEAQ. The CDR3 runs to 18 residues. In DNA form, the CDR3 reads TGTGCCAGCAGCTTAGTTTTGGGCCCACTAGCGGGAGCAAAGGAGCAGTACTTC. It is translated as CASSLVLGPLAGAKEQYF.

J is TRBJ2-1 and V is TRBV4-3; 8 nucleotides match TRBD2. Unmatched junction bases numbered 4, after V lost 0 bases and J lost 3 bases. Germline V gives CDR1 LGHNA, CDR2 YSLEER. This CDR3 has 16 residues. The CDR3 loop reads CASSQEPSGGYNEQFF. The CDR3 DNA reads TGCGCCAGCAGCCAAGAACCCAGCGGGGGCTACAATGAGCAGTTCTTC.

This chain joins TRBV12-5 and TRBJ2-3, with a possible D match to TRBD2 (5 bases). V dropped 3 bases and J dropped 7 bases, with 8 bases sitting between them. Germline lookup yields CDR1 LGHNT and CDR2 FRNRAP. The CDR3 extends over 12 amino acids. The CDR3 is CASGLSGYTQYF. The CDR3, as DNA: TGTGCTAGTGGTTTAAGCGGATATACGCAGTATTTT.

The gene calls are TRBV7-6 and TRBJ2-7, with D perhaps matching TRBD1 or TRBD2 (5 bases each). Trimming cost V 5 bases and J 0 bases, with 17 bases left between them. CDR1 and CDR2 (germline): SGHVS, FNYEAQ. This CDR3 has 16 residues. The CDR3 sequence: CASSTGVGDPSYEQYF. DNA for the CDR3: TGTGCCAGCAGCACCGGAGTGGGGGACCCCTCCTACGAGCAGTACTTC.

The V gene is TRBV19, the J gene TRBJ1-1, with D tentatively TRBD1 (6 bases). Germline V gives CDR1 LNHDA, CDR2 SQIVND (reference sequence). V shed 4 bases and J shed 5 bases, with 14 bases lying between them. This CDR3 is 14 amino acids long. This chain's CDR3 is CASSNRGARTEAFF. The CDR3 coding sequence is TGTGCCAGTAGTAATCGGGGGGCGAGGACTGAAGCTTTCTTT.

The chain joins TRBV30 to TRBJ1-5; D is undetermined. V was trimmed by 1 base and J by 5 bases, leaving 15 bases between them. Per the germline V gene, CDR1 is GTSNPN and CDR2 is SVGIG (reference sequence). This CDR3 has 15 residues. The CDR3 nucleotides are TGTGCCTGGAGTGCGAACAGCCTTAGAGATCAGCCCCAGCATTTT. Residues: CAWSANSLRDQPQHF.

V usage is TRBV2 and J usage is TRBJ2-7; D not resolved. V was trimmed by 7 bases and J by 2 bases, leaving 9 bases between them. CDR1 is SNHLY and CDR2 is FYNNEI in the germline V gene. The CDR3 loop spans 12 amino acids. CDR3 nucleotide sequence: TGTGCCAGCAAGGAACAGACCTACGAGCAGTACTTC. Amino acid sequence: CASKEQTYEQYF.

This clone was picked up one time. This sequence joins TRBV9 and TRBJ2-7; no clear D. V gave up 3 bases and J gave up 4 bases, with 8 bases separating them. Germline assignment: CDR1 SGDLS and CDR2 YYNGEE. This CDR3 is 12 amino acids long. In DNA, the CDR3 is TGTGCCAGCAGCGGGGATGGGTACGAGCAGTACTTC. Translated: CASSGDGYEQYF.

The chain combines TRBV19 with TRBJ2-1; 9 bases agree with TRBD2. This CDR3 contains 20 residues. Germline V gene sequence: CDR1 LNHDA, CDR2 SQIVND (reference sequence). With 3 bases clipped from V and 7 bases from J, the junction kept 22 bases outside the gene matches. CDR3 sequence: CASSMSRRLAGGPVRNEQFF. Written as DNA, the CDR3 is TGTGCCAGTAGTATGAGTAGGAGACTCGCGGGAGGGCCTGTGCGGAATGAGCAGTTCTTC.

This clone was seen a handful of times. V and J are TRBV29-1 and TRBJ1-1, with D uncertain. Trimming took 6 bases from V and 1 from J, leaving 9 bases between them. The CDR3 sequence is 12 residues long. CDR1 and CDR2 from the germline V gene are SQVTM and ANQGSEA. The CDR3 DNA sequence: TGCAGCGTCAACCGGGGGAACACTGAAGCTTTCTTT. Protein product: CSVNRGNTEAFF.

A single count supports this clone. The chain combines TRBV7-9 with TRBJ2-7; 7 positions match TRBD2. The CDR3 is 13 residues long. With V trimmed by 7 bases and J by 3 bases, 6 bases remained unmatched. CDR1 SEHNR and CDR2 FQNEAQ come from the germline V gene (reference sequence). The CDR3 region has the DNA TGTGCCAGCACCGGAGGGAGGGACTACGAGCAGTACTTC. It translates to CASTGGRDYEQYF.

This chain links TRBV10-3 with TRBJ1-2; D may be TRBD1 (5 bases). CDR3 length equals 14 residues. Germline CDR1 is ENHRY and CDR2 is SYGVKD. The V and J ends lost 7 bases and 4 bases respectively, with 16 bases between them. The CDR3 region has the DNA TGTGCCATCAAAGTTCAGGGAGGTGGCTATGGCTACACCTTC. It specifies CAIKVQGGGYGYTF.

The chain uses TRBV7-3 and TRBJ1-1, with D tentatively TRBD1 (6 bases). The CDR3 contains 14 residues. Trimming pared 2 bases from V and 2 bases from J, leaving 9 bases between. Germline CDR1 and CDR2: SGHTA and FQGTGA. The CDR3 nucleotides are TGTGCCAGCAGCTTAGATGGGGGCAACACTGAAGCTTTCTTT. It specifies CASSLDGGNTEAFF.

The chain combines TRBV29-1 with TRBJ1-1; no clear D gene. This CDR3 is 11 amino acids long. With 7 bases removed from V and 6 bases from J, the gap between germline ends came to 12 bases. Germline CDR1 SQVTM, CDR2 ANQGSEA. CDR3 residues: CSGISGSEAFF. Written as DNA, the CDR3 is TGCAGCGGAATAAGTGGATCTGAAGCTTTCTTT.

The chain carries TRBV12-5 and TRBJ2-1; weak D call: TRBD1 (5 bases). The CDR3 loop spans 16 amino acids. Trimming removed 0 bases from V and 7 bases from J, with 16 bases in between. Germline CDR1 reads LGHNT; CDR2 reads FRNRAP. The CDR3 coding sequence is TGTGCTAGTGGTTTGGTACTTGCGGACACCGTTAATGAGCAGTTCTTC. This sequence encodes CASGLVLADTVNEQFF.

The genes are TRBV4-2 and TRBJ2-1; weak D call: TRBD2 (6 bases). From germline, CDR1 is LGHNA and CDR2 YNFKEQ. Deletions cut 4 bases from V and 4 bases from J, with 14 bases between. This CDR3 spans 15 amino acids. The CDR3 region has the DNA TGTGCCAGCAGCCCTATAGCGGCCTTATACAATGAGCAGTTCTTC. Its translation is CASSPIAALYNEQFF.

J is TRBJ1-2 and V is TRBV30; 7 bases match TRBD1. The CDR3 extends over 14 amino acids. From germline, CDR1 is GTSNPN and CDR2 SVGIG (reference sequence). J gave up 6 bases and V 3 bases, and 10 bases lay outside the gene matches. CDR3 loop: CAWSLSAGQNGYTF. In DNA, the CDR3 is TGTGCCTGGAGCCTTAGTGCGGGACAGAATGGCTACACCTTC.